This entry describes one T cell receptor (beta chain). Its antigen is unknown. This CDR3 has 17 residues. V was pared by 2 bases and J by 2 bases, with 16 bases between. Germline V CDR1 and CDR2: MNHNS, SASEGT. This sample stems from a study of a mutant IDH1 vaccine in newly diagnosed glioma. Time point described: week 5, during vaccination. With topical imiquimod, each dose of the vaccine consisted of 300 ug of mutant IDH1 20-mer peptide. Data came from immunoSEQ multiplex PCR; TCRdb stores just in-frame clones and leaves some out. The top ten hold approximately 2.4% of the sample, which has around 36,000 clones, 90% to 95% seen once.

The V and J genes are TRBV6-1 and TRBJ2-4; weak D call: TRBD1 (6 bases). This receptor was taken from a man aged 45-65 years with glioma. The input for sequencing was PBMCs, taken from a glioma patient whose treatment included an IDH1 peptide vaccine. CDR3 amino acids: CASSEWGQGRTKNIQYF. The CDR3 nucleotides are TGTGCCAGCAGTGAATGGGGTCAGGGGCGTACCAAAAACATTCAGTACTTC.